This T cell receptor (beta chain) was documented in a study of regulatory T cells in long-lasting Graves disease. With iRepertoire HTBI primers and Arm-PCR of CDR3 regions, TCR beta libraries were built. TCRdb reprocessed the multiplex PCR reads with MiXCR, giving one entry per CDR3 protein. The repertoire holds approximately 490,000 distinct CDR3 sequences, with about 17% as singletons. Regarding this clonotype: The antigen remains unidentified.

The time point: newly diagnosed GD, antithyroid drugs for less than 3 months. PBMC-derived RNA was used for the TCR library. The CDR3 is 16 residues long. V lost 3 bases, J lost 8 bases, and 13 bases stayed unmatched. Per the germline V gene, CDR1 is MNHEY and CDR2 is SVGEGT. General study findings and limits: Persistent patients had more shared public clonotypes (fewer than 3,000) than new patients (966).

This same sample was also part of a study on T cells in Graves' hyperthyroidism and ophthalmopathy. That investigation notes: Blood also showed most of the thyroid clonotypes that were expanded above 0.001.

The material was peripheral blood mononuclear cells (PBMCs), obtained at new diagnosis, from a patient treated with antithyroid drugs. This TCR was recovered from a man between 35 and 55 years old with Graves disease. The chain is built from TRBV6-2 or TRBV6-3 and TRBJ2-4, with 7 bases that match TRBD2. The DNA for the CDR3 is TGTGCCAGCAGTTATTCTAGCGGAACGCCTTGGGACATTCAGTACTTC. Residues: CASSYSSGTPWDIQYF.